This T cell receptor (beta chain) was observed in a study of blood T cell repertoires in COVID-19. Study-level information: T cells, B-cell-depleted T cells, or PBMCs provided the cDNA or gDNA that served as material.

There are a few counts of this clone. The V segment lost 2 bases and the J segment 3 bases; nucleotides outside the gene matches: 4. Germline-derived CDR1 and CDR2 are SGDLS and YYNGEE. This CDR3 has 14 amino acids. TCRdb keeps only in-frame clones here, not all; method: immunoSEQ multiplex PCR. The table shows about 50,000 clones, with approximately 84% occurring only once. The sample taken for sequencing was peripheral blood. This sequence joins TRBV9 and TRBJ1-2; 7 bases line up with TRBD1. This receptor was obtained from a man between 65 and 79 years old with active COVID-19. CDR3 sequence: CASSVQGGDYGYTF. CDR3 coding DNA: TGTGCCAGCAGCGTGCAGGGGGGTGACTATGGCTACACCTTC.